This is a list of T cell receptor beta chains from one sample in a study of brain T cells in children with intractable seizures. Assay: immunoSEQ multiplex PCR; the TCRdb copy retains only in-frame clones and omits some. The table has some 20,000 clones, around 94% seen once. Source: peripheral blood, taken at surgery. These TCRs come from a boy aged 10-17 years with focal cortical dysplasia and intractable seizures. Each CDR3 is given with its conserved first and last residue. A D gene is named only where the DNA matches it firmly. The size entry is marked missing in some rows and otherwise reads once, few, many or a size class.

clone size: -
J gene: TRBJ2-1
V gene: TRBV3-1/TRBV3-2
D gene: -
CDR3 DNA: TGTGCCAGCAGCCAAGAAACTAGACCCAATGAGCAGTTCTTC
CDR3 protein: CASSQETRPNEQFF

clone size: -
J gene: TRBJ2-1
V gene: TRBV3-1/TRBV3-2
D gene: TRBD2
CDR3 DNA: TGTGCCAGCAGCCAAGGGATAGGGGCTAGCGGGACTCCCTACAATGAGCAGTTCTTC
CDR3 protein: CASSQGIGASGTPYNEQFF

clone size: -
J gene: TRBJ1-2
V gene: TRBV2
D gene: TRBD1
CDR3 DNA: TGTGCCAGCAGTGAAGCGGGACAGGGGGGCTATGGCTACACCTTC
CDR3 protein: CASSEAGQGGYGYTF

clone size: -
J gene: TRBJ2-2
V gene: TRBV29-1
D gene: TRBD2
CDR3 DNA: TGCAGCGTTGAGTCGACTAGCGGGAGGAGGAACACCGGGGAGCTGTTTTTT
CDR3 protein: CSVESTSGRRNTGELFF

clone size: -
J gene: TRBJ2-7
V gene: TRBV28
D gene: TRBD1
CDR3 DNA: TGTGCCAGCAGCGAATCCGGGACAGGGACCTACGAGCAGTACTTC
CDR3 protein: CASSESGTGTYEQYF

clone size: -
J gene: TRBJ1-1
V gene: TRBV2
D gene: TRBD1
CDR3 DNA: TGTGCCGTTCGAGCACAGGGGACAGCTTTCTTT
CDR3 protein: CAVRAQGTAFF

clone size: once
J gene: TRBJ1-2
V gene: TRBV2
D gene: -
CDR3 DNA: TGTGCCAGCAGTTTGTTAGGGGACATCCAAGGCTACACCTTC
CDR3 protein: CASSLLGDIQGYTF

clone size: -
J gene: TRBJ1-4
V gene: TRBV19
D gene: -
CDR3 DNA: TGTGCCAGTAGTATGCCTGGGAGGAATGAAAAACTGTTTTTT
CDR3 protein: CASSMPGRNEKLFF

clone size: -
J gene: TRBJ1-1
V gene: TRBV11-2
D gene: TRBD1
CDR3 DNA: TGTGCCAGCAGCGGAGGACAGGGGGCTAACACTGAAGCTTTCTTT
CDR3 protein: CASSGGQGANTEAFF

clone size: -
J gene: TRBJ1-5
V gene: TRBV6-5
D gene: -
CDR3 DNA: TGTGCCAGCAGTTTAACAGGGTGGAATCAGCCCCAGCATTTT
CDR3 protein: CASSLTGWNQPQHF

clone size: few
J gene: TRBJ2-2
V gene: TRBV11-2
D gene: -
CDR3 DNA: TGTGCCAGCAGTCAGGAGGGTATCACCGGGGAGCTGTTTTTT
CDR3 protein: CASSQEGITGELFF

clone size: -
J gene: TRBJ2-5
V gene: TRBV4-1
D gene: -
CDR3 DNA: TGCGCCAGCAGCCAAGAGGGGTCGGACCAAGAGACCCAGTACTTC
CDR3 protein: CASSQEGSDQETQYF

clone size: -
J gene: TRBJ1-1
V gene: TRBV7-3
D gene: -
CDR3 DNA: TGTGCCAGCAGCTTGAGTGAGAACACTGAAGCTTTCTTT
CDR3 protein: CASSLSENTEAFF

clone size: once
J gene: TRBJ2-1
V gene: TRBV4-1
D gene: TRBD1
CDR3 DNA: TGCGCCAGCACCCTCTCCCAGGGACAGATCGTCAATGAGCAGTTCTTC
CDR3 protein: CASTLSQGQIVNEQFF

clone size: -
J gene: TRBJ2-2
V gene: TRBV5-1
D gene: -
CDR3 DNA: TGCGCCAGCAGCTTGTTTCCTAGCTCGAACACCGGGGAGCTGTTTTTT
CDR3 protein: CASSLFPSSNTGELFF

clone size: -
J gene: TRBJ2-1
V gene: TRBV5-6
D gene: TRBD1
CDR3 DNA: TGTGCCAGCATCAATTACAGGGGTTGGGACAATGAGCAGTTCTTC
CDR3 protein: CASINYRGWDNEQFF

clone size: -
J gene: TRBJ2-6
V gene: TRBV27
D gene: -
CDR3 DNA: TGTGCCAGCAGTTCGCGGACGGACAACTCTGGGGCCAACGTCCTGACTTTC
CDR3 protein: CASSSRTDNSGANVLTF

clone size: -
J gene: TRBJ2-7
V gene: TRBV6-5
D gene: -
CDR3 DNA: TGTGCCAGCAGTTTAATCGGGCTTGCCTACGAGCAGTACTTC
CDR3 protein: CASSLIGLAYEQYF

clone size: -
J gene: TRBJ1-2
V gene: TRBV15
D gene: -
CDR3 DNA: TGTGCCACCAGCATCGGACGCGGGGCCGGCTATGGCTACACCTTC
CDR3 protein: CATSIGRGAGYGYTF

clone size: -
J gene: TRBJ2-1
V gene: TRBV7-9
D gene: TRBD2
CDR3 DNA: TGTGCCAGCGCACTCCTAGCGGGAGGGGATGAGCAGTTCTTC
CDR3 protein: CASALLAGGDEQFF

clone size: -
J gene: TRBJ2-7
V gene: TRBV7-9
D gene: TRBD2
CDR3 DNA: TGTGCCAGCAGCTTTTTAGCGGGGGAGCAACCCTCCTACGAGCAGTACTTC
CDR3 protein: CASSFLAGEQPSYEQYF

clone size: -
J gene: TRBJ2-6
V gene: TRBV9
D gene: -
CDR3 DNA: TGTGCCAGCAGCGTATACGGGGACGGGGCCAACGTCCTGACTTTC
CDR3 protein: CASSVYGDGANVLTF

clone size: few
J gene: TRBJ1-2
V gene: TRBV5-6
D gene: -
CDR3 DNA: TGTGCCAGCAGCTTGGGACAAGTATATGGCTACACCTTC
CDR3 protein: CASSLGQVYGYTF

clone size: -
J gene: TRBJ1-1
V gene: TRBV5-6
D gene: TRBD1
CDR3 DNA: TGTGCCAGCAGCTTCCTTTCCCACCACAGGGGCGAGGCTTTCTTT
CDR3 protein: CASSFLSHHRGEAFF

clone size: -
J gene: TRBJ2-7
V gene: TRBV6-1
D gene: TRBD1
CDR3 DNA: TGTGCCAGCAGTGAAGCTAGGACAGGGACCTACGAGCAGTACTTC
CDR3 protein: CASSEARTGTYEQYF

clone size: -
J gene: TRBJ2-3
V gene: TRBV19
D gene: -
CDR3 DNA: TGTGCCAGTAGTATGAGGGGTACTAGCACAGATACGCAGTATTTT
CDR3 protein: CASSMRGTSTDTQYF

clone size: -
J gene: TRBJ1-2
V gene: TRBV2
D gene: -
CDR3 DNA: TGTGCCAGCAGTGATGGGCGGGCAGGGAGCTATGGCTACACCTTC
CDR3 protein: CASSDGRAGSYGYTF

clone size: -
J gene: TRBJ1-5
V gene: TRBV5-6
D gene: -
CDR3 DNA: TGTGCCAGCAGTCTACTAAGGGGAAGCAATCAGCCCCAGCATTTT
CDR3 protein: CASSLLRGSNQPQHF

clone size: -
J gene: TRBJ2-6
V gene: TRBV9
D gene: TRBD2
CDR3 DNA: TGTGCCAGCAGCGCTTGGGGGGGGAGACCCTCTGGGGCCAACGTCCTGACTTTC
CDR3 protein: CASSAWGGRPSGANVLTF

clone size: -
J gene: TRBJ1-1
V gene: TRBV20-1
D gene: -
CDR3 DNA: TGCAGTGCTAGAGCGTACACTGAAGCTTTCTTT
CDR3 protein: CSARAYTEAFF

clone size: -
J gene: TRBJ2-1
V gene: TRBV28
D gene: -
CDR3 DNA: TGTGCCAGCAGTTTAGGGAATGAGCAGTTCTTC
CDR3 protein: CASSLGNEQFF

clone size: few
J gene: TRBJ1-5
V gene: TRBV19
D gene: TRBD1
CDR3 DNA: TGTGCCAGTAGTACCCCCGGGACAGTCAGTTCGCCCCAGCATTTT
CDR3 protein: CASSTPGTVSSPQHF

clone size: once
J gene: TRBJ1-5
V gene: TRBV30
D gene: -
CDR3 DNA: TGTGCCTGGAGGGAGACAGGTAATCAGCCCCAGCATTTT
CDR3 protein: CAWRETGNQPQHF

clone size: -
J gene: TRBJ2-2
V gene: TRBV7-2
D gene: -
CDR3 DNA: TGTGCCAGCAGCCTAGGGTTGGCCGGGGAGCTGTTTTTT
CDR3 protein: CASSLGLAGELFF

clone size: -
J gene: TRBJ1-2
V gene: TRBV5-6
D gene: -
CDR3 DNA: TGTGCCAGCAGCTTGGTAGGGCAGGGTCTTAACTATGGCTACACCTTC
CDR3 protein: CASSLVGQGLNYGYTF

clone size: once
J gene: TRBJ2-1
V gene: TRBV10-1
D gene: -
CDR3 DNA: TGCGCCAGCAGTGAATTTCGGGGGCGCGGTGAGCAGTTCTTC
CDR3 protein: CASSEFRGRGEQFF

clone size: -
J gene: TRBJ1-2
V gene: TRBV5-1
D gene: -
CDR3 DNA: TGCGCCAGCAGCTTGGGACTGACCTTGGACTATGGCTACACCTTC
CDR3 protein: CASSLGLTLDYGYTF

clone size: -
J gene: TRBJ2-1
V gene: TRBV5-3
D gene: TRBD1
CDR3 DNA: TGTGCCAGAAGCGGGGGGAGACAGGGGTGGTCCTACAATGAGCAGTTCTTC
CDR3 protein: CARSGGRQGWSYNEQFF

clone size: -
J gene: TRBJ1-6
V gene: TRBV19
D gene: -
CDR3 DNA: TGTGCCAGTACCAGGCCGGGTAATTCACCCCTCCACTTT
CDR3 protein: CASTRPGNSPLHF

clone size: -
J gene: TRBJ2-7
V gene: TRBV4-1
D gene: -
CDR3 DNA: TGCGCCAGCAGCCCCCGGGACGGTACCTACGAGCAGTACTTC
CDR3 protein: CASSPRDGTYEQYF

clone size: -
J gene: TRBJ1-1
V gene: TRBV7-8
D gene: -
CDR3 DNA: TGTGCCAGCAGCTGGCATAACACTGAAGCTTTCTTT
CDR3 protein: CASSWHNTEAFF

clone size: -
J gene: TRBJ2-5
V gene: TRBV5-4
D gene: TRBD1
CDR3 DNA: TGTGCCAGCAGCCTGGATAGGGGGCTTCCGGAGACCCAGTACTTC
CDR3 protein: CASSLDRGLPETQYF

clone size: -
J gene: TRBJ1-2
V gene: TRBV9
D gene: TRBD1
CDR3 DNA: TGTGCCAGCAGCGTGACAGGGCAGGGGTACGGCTACACCTTC
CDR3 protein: CASSVTGQGYGYTF

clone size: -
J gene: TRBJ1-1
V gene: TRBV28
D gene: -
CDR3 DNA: TGTGCCAGCAGTGTTTTGGGGGCTGAAGCTTTCTTT
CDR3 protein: CASSVLGAEAFF

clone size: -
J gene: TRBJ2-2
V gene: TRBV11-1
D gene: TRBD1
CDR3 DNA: TGTGCCAGCAGCTTAAGGGACAGGGGGGACACCGGGGAGCTGTTTTTT
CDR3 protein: CASSLRDRGDTGELFF

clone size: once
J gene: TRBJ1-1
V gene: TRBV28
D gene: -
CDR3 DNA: TGTGCCAGCAGCCCCCGCAGGAACACTGAAGCTTTCTTT
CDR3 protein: CASSPRRNTEAFF

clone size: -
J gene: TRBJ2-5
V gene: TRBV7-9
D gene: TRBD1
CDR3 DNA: TGTGCCAGCTGTGATACAGGGGGTCAAGAGACCCAGTACTTC
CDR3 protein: CASCDTGGQETQYF

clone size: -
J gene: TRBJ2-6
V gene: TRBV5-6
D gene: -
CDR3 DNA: TGTGCCAGCAGCCGCGGGACAGCTGGGGCCAACGTCCTGACTTTC
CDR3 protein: CASSRGTAGANVLTF

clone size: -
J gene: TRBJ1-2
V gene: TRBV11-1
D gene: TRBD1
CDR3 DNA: TGTGCCAGCAGCTCGTCGTACGGCCAGGGGGAATTTGGCTACACCTTC
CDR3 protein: CASSSSYGQGEFGYTF

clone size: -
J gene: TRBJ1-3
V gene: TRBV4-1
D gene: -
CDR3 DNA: TGCGCCAGCAGCCACCCGCGTGAAAGGGCTGGAAACACCATATATTTT
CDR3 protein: CASSHPRERAGNTIYF

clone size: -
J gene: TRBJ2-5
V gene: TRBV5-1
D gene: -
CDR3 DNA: TGCGCCAGCAGCTCGGGTATGACAAAGTTATCGGAGACCCAGTACTTC
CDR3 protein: CASSSGMTKLSETQYF

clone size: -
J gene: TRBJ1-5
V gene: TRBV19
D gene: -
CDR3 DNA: TGTGCCAGTAGTTTTGACACCCGCAATCAGCCCCAGCATTTT
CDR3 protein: CASSFDTRNQPQHF

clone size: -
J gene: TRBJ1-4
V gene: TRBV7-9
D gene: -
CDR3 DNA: TGTGCCAGCAGCTCCGACCGACAGACAGGTGAAAAACTGTTTTTT
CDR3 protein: CASSSDRQTGEKLFF

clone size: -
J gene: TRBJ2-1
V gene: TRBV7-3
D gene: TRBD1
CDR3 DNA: TGTGCCAGCAGTCACAACCTACAGGGGGATGAGCAGTTCTTC
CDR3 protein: CASSHNLQGDEQFF

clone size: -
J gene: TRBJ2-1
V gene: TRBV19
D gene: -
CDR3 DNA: TGTGCCAGTAGTGCAACCTCCGGGACCCAGTCCTACAATGAGCAGTTCTTC
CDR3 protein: CASSATSGTQSYNEQFF